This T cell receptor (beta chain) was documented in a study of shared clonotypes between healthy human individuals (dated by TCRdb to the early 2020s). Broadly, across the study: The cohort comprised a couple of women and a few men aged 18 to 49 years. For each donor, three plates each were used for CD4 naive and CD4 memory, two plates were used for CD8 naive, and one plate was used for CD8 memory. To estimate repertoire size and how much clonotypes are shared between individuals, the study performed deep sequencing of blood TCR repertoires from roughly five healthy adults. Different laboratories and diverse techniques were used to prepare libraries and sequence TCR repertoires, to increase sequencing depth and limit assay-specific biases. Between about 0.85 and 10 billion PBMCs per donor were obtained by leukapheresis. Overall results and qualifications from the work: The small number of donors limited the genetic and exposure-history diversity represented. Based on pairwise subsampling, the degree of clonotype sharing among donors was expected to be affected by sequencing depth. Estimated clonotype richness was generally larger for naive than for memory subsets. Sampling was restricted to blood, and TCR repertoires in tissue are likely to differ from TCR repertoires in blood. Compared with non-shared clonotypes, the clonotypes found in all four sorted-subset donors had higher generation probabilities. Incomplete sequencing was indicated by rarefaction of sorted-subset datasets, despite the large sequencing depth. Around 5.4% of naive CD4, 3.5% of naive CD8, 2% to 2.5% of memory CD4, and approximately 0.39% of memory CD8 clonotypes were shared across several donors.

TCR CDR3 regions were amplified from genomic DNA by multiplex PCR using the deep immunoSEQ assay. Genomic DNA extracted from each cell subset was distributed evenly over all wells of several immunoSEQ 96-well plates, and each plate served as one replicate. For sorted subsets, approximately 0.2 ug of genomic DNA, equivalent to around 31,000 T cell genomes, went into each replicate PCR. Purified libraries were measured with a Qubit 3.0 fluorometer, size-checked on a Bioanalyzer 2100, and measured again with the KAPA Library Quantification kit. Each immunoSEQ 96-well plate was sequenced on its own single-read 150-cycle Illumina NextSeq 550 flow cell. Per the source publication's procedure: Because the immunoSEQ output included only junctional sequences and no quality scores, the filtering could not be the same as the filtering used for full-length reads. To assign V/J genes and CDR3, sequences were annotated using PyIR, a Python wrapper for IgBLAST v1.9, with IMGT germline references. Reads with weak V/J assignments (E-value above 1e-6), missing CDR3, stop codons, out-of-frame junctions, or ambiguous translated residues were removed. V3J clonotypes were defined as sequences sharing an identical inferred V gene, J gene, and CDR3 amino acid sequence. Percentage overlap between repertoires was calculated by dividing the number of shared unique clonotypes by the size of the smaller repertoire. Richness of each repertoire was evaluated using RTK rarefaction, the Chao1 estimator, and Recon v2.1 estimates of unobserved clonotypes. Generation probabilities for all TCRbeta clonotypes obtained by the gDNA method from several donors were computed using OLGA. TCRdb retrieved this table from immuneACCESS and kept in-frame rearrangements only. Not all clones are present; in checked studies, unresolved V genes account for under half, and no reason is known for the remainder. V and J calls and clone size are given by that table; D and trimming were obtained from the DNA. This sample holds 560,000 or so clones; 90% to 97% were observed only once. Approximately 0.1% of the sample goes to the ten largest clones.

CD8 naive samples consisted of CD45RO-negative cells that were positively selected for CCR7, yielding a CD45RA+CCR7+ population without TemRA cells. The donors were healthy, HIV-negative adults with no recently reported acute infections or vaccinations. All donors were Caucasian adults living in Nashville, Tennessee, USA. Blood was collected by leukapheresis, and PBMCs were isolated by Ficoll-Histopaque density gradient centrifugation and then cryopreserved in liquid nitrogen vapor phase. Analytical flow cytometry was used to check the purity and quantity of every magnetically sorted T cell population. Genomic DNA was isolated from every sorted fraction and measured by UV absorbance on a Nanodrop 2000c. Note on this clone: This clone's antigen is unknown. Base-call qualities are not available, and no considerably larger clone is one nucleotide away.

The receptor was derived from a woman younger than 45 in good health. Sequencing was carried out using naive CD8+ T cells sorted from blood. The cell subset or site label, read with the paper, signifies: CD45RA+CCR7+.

In nucleotide form, the sequence is TGCACCAGCAGCCAAGGCGGACAGGCAGCTAACTATGGCTACACCTTC. Translation gives CTSSQGGQAANYGYTF. The chain employs TRBV1 and TRBJ1-2; no check of the table's D call, TRBD1, against the DNA was made. TRBV1 is recorded as a pseudogene. Inclusive of the bounding cysteine and phenylalanine, the CDR3 is 16 residues long. Only the CDR3 DNA stays, 48 bases, in frame from base 1.